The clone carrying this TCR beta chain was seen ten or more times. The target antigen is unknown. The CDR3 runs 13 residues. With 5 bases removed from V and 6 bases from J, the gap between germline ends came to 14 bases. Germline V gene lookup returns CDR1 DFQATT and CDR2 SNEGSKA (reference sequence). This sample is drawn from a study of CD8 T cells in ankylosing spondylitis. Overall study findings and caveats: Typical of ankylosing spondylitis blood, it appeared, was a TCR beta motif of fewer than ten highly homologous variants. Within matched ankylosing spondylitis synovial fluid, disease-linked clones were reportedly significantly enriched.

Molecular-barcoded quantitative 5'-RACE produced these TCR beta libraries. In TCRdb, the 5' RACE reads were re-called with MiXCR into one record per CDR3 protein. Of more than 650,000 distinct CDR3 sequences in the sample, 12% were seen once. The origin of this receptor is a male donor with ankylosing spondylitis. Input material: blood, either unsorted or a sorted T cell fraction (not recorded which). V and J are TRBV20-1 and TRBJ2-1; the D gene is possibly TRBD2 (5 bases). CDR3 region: CSAPRESLNEQFF. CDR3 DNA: TGCAGTGCTCCAAGGGAGAGCCTCAATGAGCAGTTCTTC.